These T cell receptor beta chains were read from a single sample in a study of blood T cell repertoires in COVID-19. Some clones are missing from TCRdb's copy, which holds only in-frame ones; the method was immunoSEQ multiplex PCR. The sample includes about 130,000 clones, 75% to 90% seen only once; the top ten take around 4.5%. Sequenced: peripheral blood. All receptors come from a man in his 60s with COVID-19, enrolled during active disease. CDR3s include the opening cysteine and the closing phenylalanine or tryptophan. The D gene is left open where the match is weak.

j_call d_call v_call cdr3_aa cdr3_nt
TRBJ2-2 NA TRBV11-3 CASSLAGETGELFF TGTGCCAGCAGCTTAGCAGGGGAGACCGGGGAGCTGTTTTTT
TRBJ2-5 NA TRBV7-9 CASSRVEAGVTQYF TGTGCCAGCAGCAGAGTGGAGGCAGGGGTGACCCAGTACTTC
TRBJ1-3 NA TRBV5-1 CASSLGLRDTPSGNTIYF TGCGCCAGCAGCTTGGGCCTCCGGGACACTCCATCTGGAAACACCATATATTTT
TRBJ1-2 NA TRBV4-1 CASSPGEAEFYGYTF TGCGCCAGCAGCCCAGGGGAAGCAGAGTTCTATGGCTACACCTTC
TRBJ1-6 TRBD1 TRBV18 CASSRLFSTAKTGANSPLHF TGTGCCAGCTCACGACTATTCTCTACCGCCAAGACAGGGGCAAATTCACCCCTCCACTTT
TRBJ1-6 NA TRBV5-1 CASSLGTGSNSPLHF TGCGCCAGCAGCTTGGGTACAGGGAGTAATTCACCCCTCCACTTT
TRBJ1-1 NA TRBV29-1 CSGGTGLGTEAFF TGCAGCGGGGGGACGGGATTGGGGACTGAAGCTTTCTTT
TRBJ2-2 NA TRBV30 CAWGGGGRRTGELFF TGTGCCTGGGGGGGAGGGGGGCGAAGAACCGGGGAGCTGTTTTTT
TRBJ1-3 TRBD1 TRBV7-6 CASSFAGGSGNTIYF TGTGCCAGCAGCTTCGCAGGGGGGTCTGGAAACACCATATATTTT
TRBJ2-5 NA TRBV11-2 CASATSLVAPETQYF TGTGCCAGCGCGACGTCTCTCGTAGCGCCCGAGACCCAGTACTTC
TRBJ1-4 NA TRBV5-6 CASSYLSVQGHEKLFF TGTGCCAGCAGCTACCTGAGCGTACAGGGACATGAAAAACTGTTTTTT
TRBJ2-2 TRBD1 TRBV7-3 CASSSAGTGGDYANTGELFF TGTGCCAGCAGCTCCGCCGGGACAGGGGGGGACTATGCGAACACCGGGGAGCTGTTTTTT
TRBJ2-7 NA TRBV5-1 CASSWPGTTYEQYF TGCGCCAGCAGCTGGCCCGGCACTACCTACGAGCAGTACTTC